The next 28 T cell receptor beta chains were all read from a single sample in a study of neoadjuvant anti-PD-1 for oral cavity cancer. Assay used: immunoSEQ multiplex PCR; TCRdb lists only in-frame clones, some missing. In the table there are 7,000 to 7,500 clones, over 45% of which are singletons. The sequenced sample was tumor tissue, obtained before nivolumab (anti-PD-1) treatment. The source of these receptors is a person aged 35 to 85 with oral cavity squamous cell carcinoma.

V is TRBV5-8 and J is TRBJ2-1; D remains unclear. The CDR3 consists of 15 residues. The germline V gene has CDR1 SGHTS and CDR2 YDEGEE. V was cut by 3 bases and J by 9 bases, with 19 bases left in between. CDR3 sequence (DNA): TGTGCCAGCAGCTCCTCCCAGCGATCCCCCCCTGAGCAGTTCTTC. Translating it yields CASSSSQRSPPEQFF.

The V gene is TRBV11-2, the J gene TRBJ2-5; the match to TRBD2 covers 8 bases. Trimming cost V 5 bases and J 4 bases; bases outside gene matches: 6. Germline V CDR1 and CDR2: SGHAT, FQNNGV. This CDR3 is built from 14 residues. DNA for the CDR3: TGTGCCAGCAGCATAACGGGACTAGGAGAGACCCAGTACTTC. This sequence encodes CASSITGLGETQYF.

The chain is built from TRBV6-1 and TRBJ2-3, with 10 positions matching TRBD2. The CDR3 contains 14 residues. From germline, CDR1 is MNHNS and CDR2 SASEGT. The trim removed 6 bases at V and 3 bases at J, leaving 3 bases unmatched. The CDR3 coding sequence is TGTGCCAGCAGGTCTAGCGGGAGTACAGATACGCAGTATTTT. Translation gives CASRSSGSTDTQYF.

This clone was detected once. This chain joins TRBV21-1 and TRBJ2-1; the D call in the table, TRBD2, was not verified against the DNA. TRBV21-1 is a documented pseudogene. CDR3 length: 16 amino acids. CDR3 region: CASSKVWGLLYNEQFF. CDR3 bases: TGTGCCAGCAGCAAAGTATGGGGACTTCTCTACAATGAGCAGTTCTTC.

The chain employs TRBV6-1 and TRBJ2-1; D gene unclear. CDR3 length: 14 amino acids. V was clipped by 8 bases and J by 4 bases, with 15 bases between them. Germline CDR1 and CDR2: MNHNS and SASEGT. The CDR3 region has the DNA TGTGCCAGCGTGACCCAGGTCGGGTACAATGAGCAGTTCTTC. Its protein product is CASVTQVGYNEQFF.

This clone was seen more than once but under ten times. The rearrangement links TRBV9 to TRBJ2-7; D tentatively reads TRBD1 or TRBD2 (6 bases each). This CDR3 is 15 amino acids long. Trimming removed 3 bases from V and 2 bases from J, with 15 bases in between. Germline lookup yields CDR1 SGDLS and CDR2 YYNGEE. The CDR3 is CASSAGGGGAYEQYF. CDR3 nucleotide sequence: TGTGCCAGCAGCGCCGGCGGAGGGGGTGCCTACGAGCAGTACTTC.

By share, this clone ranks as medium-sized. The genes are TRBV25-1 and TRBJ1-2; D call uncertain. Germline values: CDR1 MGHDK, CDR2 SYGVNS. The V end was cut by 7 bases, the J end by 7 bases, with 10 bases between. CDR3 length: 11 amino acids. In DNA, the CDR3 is TGTGCCAGCAACTATGGCGGTGGCTACACCTTC. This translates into CASNYGGGYTF.

Here the CDR3 DNA reads TGTGCCAGCAGTTTTGCGGTTCCGAACACCGGGGAGCTGTTTTTT. Its translation is CASSFAVPNTGELFF. The chain links TRBV27 to TRBJ2-2; no reliable D call. This CDR3 comprises 15 residues. Germline V gene data show CDR1 as MNHEY and CDR2 as SMNVEV (reference sequence). V shed 3 bases and J shed 0 bases, with 8 bases lying between them.

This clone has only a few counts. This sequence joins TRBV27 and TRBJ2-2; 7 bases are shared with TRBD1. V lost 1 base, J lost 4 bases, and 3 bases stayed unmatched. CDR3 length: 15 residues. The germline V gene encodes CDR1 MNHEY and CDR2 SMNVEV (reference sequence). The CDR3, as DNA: TGTGCCAGCAGTTTATACACAGGGGCCACCGGGGAGCTGTTTTTT. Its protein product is CASSLYTGATGELFF.

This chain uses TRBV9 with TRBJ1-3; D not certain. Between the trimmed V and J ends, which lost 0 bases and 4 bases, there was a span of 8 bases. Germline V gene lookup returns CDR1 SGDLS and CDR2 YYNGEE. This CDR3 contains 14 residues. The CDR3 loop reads CASSVAVEGNTIYF. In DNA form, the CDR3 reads TGTGCCAGCAGCGTAGCCGTCGAGGGAAACACCATATATTTT.

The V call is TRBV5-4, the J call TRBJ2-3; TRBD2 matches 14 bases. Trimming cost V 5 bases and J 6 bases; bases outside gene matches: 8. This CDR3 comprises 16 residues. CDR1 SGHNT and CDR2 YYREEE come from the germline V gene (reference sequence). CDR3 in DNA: TGTGCCAGCAGTAGAGGGACTAGCGGGAGCGGGGATACGCAGTATTTT. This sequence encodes CASSRGTSGSGDTQYF.

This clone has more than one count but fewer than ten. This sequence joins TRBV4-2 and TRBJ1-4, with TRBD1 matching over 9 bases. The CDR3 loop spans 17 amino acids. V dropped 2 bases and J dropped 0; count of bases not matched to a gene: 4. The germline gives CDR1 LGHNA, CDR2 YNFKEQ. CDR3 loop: CASSQRTGAATNEKLFF. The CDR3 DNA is TGTGCCAGCAGCCAACGGACAGGGGCGGCAACTAATGAAAAACTGTTTTTT.

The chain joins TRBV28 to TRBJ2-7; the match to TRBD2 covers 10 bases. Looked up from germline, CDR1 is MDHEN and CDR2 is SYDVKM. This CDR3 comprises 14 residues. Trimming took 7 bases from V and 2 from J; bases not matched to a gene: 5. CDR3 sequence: CASTGLAATYEQYF. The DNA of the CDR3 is TGTGCCAGCACTGGACTAGCGGCAACCTACGAGCAGTACTTC.

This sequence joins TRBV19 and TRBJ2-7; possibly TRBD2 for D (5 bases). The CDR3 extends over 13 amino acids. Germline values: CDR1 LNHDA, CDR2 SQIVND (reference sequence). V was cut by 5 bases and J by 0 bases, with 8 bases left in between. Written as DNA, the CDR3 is TGTGCCAGTAGTCCCGGGATCTCCTACGAGCAGTACTTC. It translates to CASSPGISYEQYF. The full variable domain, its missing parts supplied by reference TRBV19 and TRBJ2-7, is DGGITQSPKYLFRKEGQNVTLSCEQNLNHDAMYWYRQDPGQGLRLIYYSQIVNDFQKGDIAEGYSVSREKKESFPLTVTSAQKNPTAFYLCASSPGISYEQYFGPGTRLTVT.

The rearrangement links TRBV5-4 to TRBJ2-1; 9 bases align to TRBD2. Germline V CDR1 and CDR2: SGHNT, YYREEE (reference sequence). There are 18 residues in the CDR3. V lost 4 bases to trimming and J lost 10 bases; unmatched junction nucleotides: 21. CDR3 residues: CASSRKGGLALYLGEQFF. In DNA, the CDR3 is TGTGCCAGCAGCCGAAAAGGCGGACTAGCGCTATACCTCGGGGAGCAGTTCTTC.

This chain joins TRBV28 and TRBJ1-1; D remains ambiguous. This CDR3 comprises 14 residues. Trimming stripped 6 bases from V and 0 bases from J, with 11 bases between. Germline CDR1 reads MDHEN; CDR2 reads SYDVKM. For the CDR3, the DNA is TGTGCCAGCAGAATCAATAGCATGAACACTGAAGCTTTCTTT. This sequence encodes CASRINSMNTEAFF.

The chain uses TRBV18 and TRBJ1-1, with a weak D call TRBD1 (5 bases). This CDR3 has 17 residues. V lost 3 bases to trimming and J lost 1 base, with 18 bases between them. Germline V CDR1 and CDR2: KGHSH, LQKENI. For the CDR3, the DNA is TGTGCCAGCTCACCCGCGGGGACCGCTTTCGGGAACACTGAAGCTTTCTTT. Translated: CASSPAGTAFGNTEAFF.

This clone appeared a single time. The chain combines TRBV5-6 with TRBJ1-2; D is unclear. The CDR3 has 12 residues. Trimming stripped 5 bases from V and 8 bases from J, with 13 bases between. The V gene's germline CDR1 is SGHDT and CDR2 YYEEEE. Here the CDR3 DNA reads TGTGCCAGCAGTCTTGCACAGCGAGGCTACACCTTC. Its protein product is CASSLAQRGYTF.

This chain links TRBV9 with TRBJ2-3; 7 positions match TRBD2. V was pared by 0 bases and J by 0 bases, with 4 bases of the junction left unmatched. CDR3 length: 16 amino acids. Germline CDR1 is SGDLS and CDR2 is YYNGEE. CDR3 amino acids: CASSVAAGTSTDTQYF. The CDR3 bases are TGTGCCAGCAGCGTAGCAGCGGGGACGAGCACAGATACGCAGTATTTT. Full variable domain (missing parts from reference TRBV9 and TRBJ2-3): DSGVTQTPKHLITATGQRVTLRCSPRSGDLSVYWYQQSLDQGLQFLIQYYNGEERAKGNILERFSAQQFPDLHSELNLSSLELGDSALYFCASSVAAGTSTDTQYFGPGTRLTVL.

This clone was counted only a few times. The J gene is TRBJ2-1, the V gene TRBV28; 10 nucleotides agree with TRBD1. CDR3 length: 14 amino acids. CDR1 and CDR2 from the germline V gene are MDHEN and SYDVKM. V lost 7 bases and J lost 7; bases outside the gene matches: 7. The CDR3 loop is CASISGDRGNEQFF. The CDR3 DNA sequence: TGTGCCAGCATCTCGGGGGACAGGGGTAATGAGCAGTTCTTC. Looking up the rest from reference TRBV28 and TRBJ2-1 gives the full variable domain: DVKVTQSSRYLVKRTGEKVFLECVQDMDHENMFWYRQDPGLGLRLIYFSYDVKMKEKGDIPEGYSVSREKKERFSLILESASTNQTSMYLCASISGDRGNEQFFGPGTRLTVL.

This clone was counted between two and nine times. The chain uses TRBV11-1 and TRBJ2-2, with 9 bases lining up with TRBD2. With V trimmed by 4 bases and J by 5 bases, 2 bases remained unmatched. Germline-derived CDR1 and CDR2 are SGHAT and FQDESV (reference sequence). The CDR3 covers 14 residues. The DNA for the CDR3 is TGTGCCAGCAGCTCTAGCGGGGTTACCGGGGAGCTGTTTTTT. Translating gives CASSSSGVTGELFF.

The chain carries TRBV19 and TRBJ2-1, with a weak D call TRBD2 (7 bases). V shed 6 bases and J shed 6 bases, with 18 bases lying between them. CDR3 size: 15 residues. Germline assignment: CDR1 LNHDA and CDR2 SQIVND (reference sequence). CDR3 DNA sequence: TGTGCCAGTAGAGAGGGGGGGAAAACCGGCAATGAGCAGTTCTTC. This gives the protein CASREGGKTGNEQFF.

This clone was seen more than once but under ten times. The CDR3 region is CASSFSRDPSYEQYF. The CDR3 DNA sequence: TGCGCCAGCAGCTTCTCCCGGGACCCGTCCTACGAGCAGTACTTC. The chain joins TRBV5-1 to TRBJ2-7; D might be TRBD1 or TRBD2, each matching 5 bases. The V and J ends lost 2 bases and 1 base respectively, with 13 bases between them. This CDR3 has 15 amino acids. Per germline, CDR1 SGHRS and CDR2 YFSETQ.

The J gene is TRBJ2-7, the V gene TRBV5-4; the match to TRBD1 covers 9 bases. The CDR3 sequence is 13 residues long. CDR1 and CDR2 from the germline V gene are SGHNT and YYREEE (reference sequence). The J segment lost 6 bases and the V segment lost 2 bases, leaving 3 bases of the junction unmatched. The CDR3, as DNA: TGTGCCAGCAGCTTACAGGGGGCGGTCGAGCAGTACTTC. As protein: CASSLQGAVEQYF.

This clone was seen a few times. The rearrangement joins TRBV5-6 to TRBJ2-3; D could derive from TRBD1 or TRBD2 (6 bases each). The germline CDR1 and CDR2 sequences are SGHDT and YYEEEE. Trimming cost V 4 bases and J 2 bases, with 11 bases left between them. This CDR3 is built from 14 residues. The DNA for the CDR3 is TGTGCCAGCAGCGGGCGGGACAACACAGATACGCAGTATTTT. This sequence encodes CASSGRDNTDTQYF. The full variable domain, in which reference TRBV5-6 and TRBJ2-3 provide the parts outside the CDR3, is DAGVTQSPTHLIKTRGQQVTLRCSPKSGHDTVSWYQQALGQGPQFIFQYYEEEERQRGNFPDRFSGHQFPNYSSELNVNALLLGDSALYLCASSGRDNTDTQYFGPGTRLTVL.

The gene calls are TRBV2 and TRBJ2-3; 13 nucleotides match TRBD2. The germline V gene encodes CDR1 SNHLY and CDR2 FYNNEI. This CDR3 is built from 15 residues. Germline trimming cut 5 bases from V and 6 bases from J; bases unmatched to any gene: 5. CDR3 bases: TGTGCCAGCAGTCAAACTAGCGGGAGGGTGGATACGCAGTATTTT. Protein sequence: CASSQTSGRVDTQYF.

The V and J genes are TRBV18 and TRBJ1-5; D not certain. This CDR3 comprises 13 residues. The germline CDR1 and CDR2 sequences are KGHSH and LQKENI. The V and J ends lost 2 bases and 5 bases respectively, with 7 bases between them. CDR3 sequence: CASSPSEYQPQHF. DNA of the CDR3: TGTGCCAGCTCACCATCAGAGTATCAGCCCCAGCATTTT.

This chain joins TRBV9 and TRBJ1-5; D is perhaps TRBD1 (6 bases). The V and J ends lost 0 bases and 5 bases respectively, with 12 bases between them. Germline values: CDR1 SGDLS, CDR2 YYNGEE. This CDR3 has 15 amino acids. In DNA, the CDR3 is TGTGCCAGCAGCGTAGAGGGGTCAGGGGATCAGCCCCAGCATTTT. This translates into CASSVEGSGDQPQHF.